These T cell receptor beta chains were read from a single sample in a study of T cell repertoires in cytomegalovirus infection. Via MiXCR, TCRdb re-called the reads, giving one row per CDR3 protein. The repertoire holds about 310,000 distinct CDR3 sequences, with roughly 15% as singletons. Sequencing was done on a sample of PBMCs. The receptors derive from a human donor in good health (CMV status not recorded). Some clones in this sample may be carry-over from other donors' samples. Each CDR3 is given with its conserved first and last residue. Fields, in order: J gene, CDR3 length, D gene, clone size, V gene, CDR3 DNA, CDR3 protein. A D gene is named only where the DNA matches it firmly. Clone size, where shown, is once, few, many, or a class for clones that have expanded.

>TRBJ1-5|12|.|few|TRBV5-6
TGTGCCAGCAGCCGACAGGATCAGCCCCAGCATTTT
CASSRQDQPQHF
>TRBJ2-5|14|.|few|TRBV5-1
TGCGCCAGCAGCTTCGGGGAGAACCAAGAGACCCAGTACTTC
CASSFGENQETQYF
>TRBJ1-2|15|.|few|TRBV2
TGTGCCAGCAGTTTAGCGGGGGGCGCGAATGGCGGCTACACCTTC
CASSLAGGANGGYTF
>TRBJ2-4|15|TRBD1|.|TRBV5-4
TGTGCCAGCAGCTTGTCAGGGACAGGGTCAAAGGTTCAGTACTTC
CASSLSGTGSKVQYF
>TRBJ1-5|14|.|.|TRBV20-1
TGCAGTGCTCCGGGACCTCTTAGCAATCAGCCCCAGCATTTT
CSAPGPLSNQPQHF
>TRBJ2-1|15|.|many|TRBV7-8
TGTGCCAGCAGCTTCGATCCAGGGAATTACAATGAGCAGTTCTTC
CASSFDPGNYNEQFF
>TRBJ2-7|15|.|few|TRBV4-1
TGCGCCAGCAGCCAAGACCGACATAATGCCTACGAGCAGTACTTC
CASSQDRHNAYEQYF
>TRBJ2-1|19|TRBD2|few|TRBV7-2
TGTGCCAGCAGCTTATCCATGTCGAGACTAGCGGGGAGAATAAATGAGCAGTTCTTC
CASSLSMSRLAGRINEQFF
>TRBJ1-1|13|.|few|TRBV19
TGTGCCAGTAGTATCGCCGGGTACTATGAAGCTTTCTTT
CASSIAGYYEAFF
>TRBJ2-6|17|.|many|TRBV7-2
TGTGCCAGCAGCTTGCCGGGACCCCGCTCTGGGGCCAACGTCCTGACTTTC
CASSLPGPRSGANVLTF
>TRBJ1-1|14|.|many|TRBV7-9
TGTGCCAGCAGCTCTCGACAGGCGACCACTGAAGCTTTCTTT
CASSSRQATTEAFF
>TRBJ2-7|13|TRBD2|many|TRBV6-1
TGTGCCAGCAGAGCGGGGGGGACCTACGAGCAGTACTTC
CASRAGGTYEQYF
>TRBJ2-1|16|TRBD2|many|TRBV7-2
TGTGCCAGCAGCTTAGAACTAGCGGGGGCTTTCAATGAGCAGTTCTTC
CASSLELAGAFNEQFF
>TRBJ2-2|13|.|.|TRBV27
TGTGCCAGCGCGCCCGGCCTGACCGGGGAGCTGTTTTTT
CASAPGLTGELFF
>TRBJ1-5|14|.|many|TRBV7-2
TGTGCCAGCACCAACGCGTATAGCAATCAGCCCCAGCATTTT
CASTNAYSNQPQHF
>TRBJ2-3|16|TRBD1|.|TRBV2
TGTGCCAGCGGAGGACAGGTTATCTTCGGCACAGATACGCAGTATTTT
CASGGQVIFGTDTQYF
>TRBJ2-3|15|.|many|TRBV28
TGTGCCAGCAGTCCTGAGGGACGGTCTTCGGCTACGCAGTATTTT
CASSPEGRSSATQYF
>TRBJ2-1|14|TRBD2|many|TRBV7-9
TGTGCCACCCGGGGGGATAGCTCCTACAATGAGCAGTTCTTC
CATRGDSSYNEQFF
>TRBJ1-1|14|.|few|TRBV4-3
TGCGCCAGCAGCCAAGACAGGGAGAACACTGAAGCTTTCTTT
CASSQDRENTEAFF
>TRBJ1-5|14|.|many|TRBV25-1
TGTGCCAGCAGTACGACAGGCAGCAATCAGCCCCAGCATTTT
CASSTTGSNQPQHF
>TRBJ1-6|15|TRBD1|.|TRBV25-1
TGTGCCAGCAGTTTGACAGGGGGCGCGGGTTCACCCCTCCACTTT
CASSLTGGAGSPLHF
>TRBJ2-3|14|.|many|TRBV7-2
TGTGCCAGCAGCGAGCGGACTGACACAGATACGCAGTATTTT
CASSERTDTDTQYF
>TRBJ2-3|15|TRBD2|many|TRBV7-2
TGTGCCAGCAGCTTAGAGACTAGCGGCACAGATACGCAGTATTTT
CASSLETSGTDTQYF
>TRBJ2-1|15|TRBD1|few|TRBV28
TGTGCCAGCACCCTAGGGGACAGGGCCTACAATGAGCAGTTCTTC
CASTLGDRAYNEQFF
>TRBJ2-5|13|.|few|TRBV20-1
TGCAGTGCTAGAGTCCCGGGCTTAGAGACCCAGTACTTC
CSARVPGLETQYF
>TRBJ2-3|16|.|few|TRBV5-6
TGTGCCAGCAGCTTGAAAAGAACTTCTAGCACAGATACGCAGTATTTT
CASSLKRTSSTDTQYF
>TRBJ2-6|15|.|.|TRBV29-1
TGCAGCGTTGACGTGGGGTCCTCTGGGGCCAACGTCCTGACTTTC
CSVDVGSSGANVLTF
>TRBJ2-6|18|TRBD1|.|TRBV19
TGTGCCAGTAGTATGGAGACAGGGGGCGCGCGAGGGGCCAACGTCCTGACTTTC
CASSMETGGARGANVLTF
>TRBJ2-3|17|TRBD1|few|TRBV6-6
TGTGCCAGCAGTTACCCCGGACAGGGGGTAGTTACAGATACGCAGTATTTT
CASSYPGQGVVTDTQYF
>TRBJ1-2|14|TRBD1|few|TRBV7-9
TGTGCCAGCAGCTCGGGGACAGGGCTCTATGGCTACACCTTC
CASSSGTGLYGYTF
>TRBJ2-1|12|.|.|TRBV29-1
TGCAGCGGTTCTACGGCAGGGGATGAGCAGTTCTTC
CSGSTAGDEQFF
>TRBJ2-3|14|TRBD2|few|TRBV20-1
TGCAGTGCCCCCGGGACTAGCAATACAGATACGCAGTATTTT
CSAPGTSNTDTQYF
>TRBJ2-1|16|.|few|TRBV5-1
TGCGCCAGCAGCTTGCAAAATGTGGAGGCCTACAATGAGCAGTTCTTC
CASSLQNVEAYNEQFF
>TRBJ1-5|15|.|.|TRBV4-1
TGCGCCAGCAGCCAAACCACCCGGGTCAATCAGCCCCAGCATTTT
CASSQTTRVNQPQHF
>TRBJ2-1|15|.|many|TRBV7-2
TGTGCCAGCAGCCCACGGACCACCTCCTACAATGAGCAGTTCTTC
CASSPRTTSYNEQFF
>TRBJ2-7|14|.|many|TRBV7-2
TGTGCCAGCAGCTGGGACGCCCGTGGGAACGAGCAGTACTTC
CASSWDARGNEQYF
>TRBJ2-7|14|.|.|TRBV29-1
TGCAGCGTTGAAGGAGGGAGTCCTTCCTACGAGCAGTACTTC
CSVEGGSPSYEQYF
>TRBJ2-7|17|TRBD2|few|TRBV27
TGTGCCAGCACCAAAAGGGGGGCTAGCGGGGGGTACTACGAGCAGTACTTC
CASTKRGASGGYYEQYF
>TRBJ2-7|12|.|few|TRBV6-2/TRBV6-3
TGTGCCAGCAGTTACTACCAATACGAGCAGTACTTC
CASSYYQYEQYF
>TRBJ1-2|16|.|many|TRBV7-2
TGTGCCAGCAGCTCTCTCAGCGGGGGGCAGGGCTATGGCTACACCTTC
CASSSLSGGQGYGYTF
>TRBJ2-1|13|.|.|TRBV2
TGTGCCAGCAGTGACCTCCGAGGGAATGAGCAGTTCTTC
CASSDLRGNEQFF
>TRBJ1-1|16|.|many|TRBV15
TGTGCCACCAGCAGAGATTATGTGGCGGGGAACACTGAAGCTTTCTTT
CATSRDYVAGNTEAFF
>TRBJ2-2|16|.|.|TRBV9
TGTGCCAGCAGCGGCCAGACAGGAGCAAACACCGGGGAGCTGTTTTTT
CASSGQTGANTGELFF
>TRBJ2-7|13|.|few|TRBV9
TGTGCCAGCAGCGTAGAGGGCTCCTACGAGCAGTACTTC
CASSVEGSYEQYF
>TRBJ2-7|14|.|.|TRBV19
TGTGCCAGTAGTGAACGACAGGGACTGAGCGAGCAGTACTTC
CASSERQGLSEQYF
>TRBJ1-1|18|.|many|TRBV12-3/TRBV12-4
TGTGCCAGCACCGGACGCCCCTGGATGCGGGACATGAACACTGAAGCTTTCTTT
CASTGRPWMRDMNTEAFF
>TRBJ1-1|16|.|many|TRBV7-9
TGTGCCAGCAGCTTCTCTCGGGGCAGCGGCCCCACTGAAGCTTTCTTT
CASSFSRGSGPTEAFF